This T cell receptor (beta chain) was identified during a study of shared clonotypes between healthy human individuals. Study conclusions and caveats: Sample collection involved blood only; tissue repertoires are likely different.

Turning to this clone: What it binds is unknown.

Method: immunoSEQ multiplex PCR; TCRdb's copy keeps in-frame clones and lacks some. The sample records some 2,500,000 clones, approximately 90% being singletons. Sequenced sample: naive CD4+ T cells from PBMCs. As to subset: CD45RA+ positively selected. The receptor was derived from a young man in good health. Some clones in this sample may be carry-over from other donors' samples.

The CDR3 loop reads CASSSTGRYTGELFF. In DNA form, the CDR3 reads TGTGCCAGCAGTTCGACAGGGAGATACACCGGGGAGCTGTTTTTT. The V gene is TRBV28, the J gene TRBJ2-2; 7 bases align to TRBD1. V gave up 4 bases and J gave up 3 bases; unmatched junction bases: 5. CDR1 is MDHEN, CDR2 SYDVKM, per germline. This CDR3 contains 15 residues.